What follows is one T cell receptor (beta chain) and its context. TCRdb keeps only in-frame clones here, not all; method: immunoSEQ multiplex PCR. The data show about 68,000 clones, 70% to 80% seen once. These data originate in a study of radiotherapy plus CTLA-4 blockade in lung cancer. J lost 5 bases, V lost 2 bases, and 5 bases had no gene match. CDR1 and CDR2 (germline): MNHEY, SMNVEV (reference sequence). The CDR3 consists of 14 residues. The TCR sequence derives from a human donor with non-small cell lung cancer who had a complete response to radiotherapy plus ipilimumab. The chain uses TRBV27 and TRBJ1-2; TRBD1 aligns across 7 bases. This sample comprised peripheral blood, obtained from a patient treated with radiotherapy plus ipilimumab. CDR3: CASSLAGTVYGYTF. The CDR3 DNA reads TGTGCCAGCAGTTTAGCAGGGACAGTTTATGGCTACACCTTC.